The 22 T cell receptor beta chains presented below share a single source sample, sequenced in a study of CD8 T cells in ankylosing spondylitis. General study points: In ankylosing spondylitis blood, a motif of roughly eight highly homologous TCR beta variants appeared characteristic.

Which antigens these TCRs recognize remains unknown. TCRdb reprocessed the 5' RACE reads via MiXCR and lists one record per CDR3 protein. The data show hundreds of thousands of distinct CDR3 sequences, roughly 25% seen once. Specimen: blood, either unsorted or a sorted T cell fraction (not recorded which). The receptors here all came from a male donor with ankylosing spondylitis.

The J gene is TRBJ2-1, the V gene TRBV25-1; 9 bases line up with TRBD2. The germline V gene encodes CDR1 MGHDK and CDR2 SYGVNS. V lost 2 bases, J lost 4 bases, and 3 bases stayed unmatched. This CDR3 contains 15 residues. CDR3 sequence (DNA): TGTGCCAGCAGTGAACCAGCGGGAGGTTACAATGAGCAGTTCTTC. It translates to CASSEPAGGYNEQFF. Complete variable domain (other parts from reference TRBV25-1 and TRBJ2-1): EADIYQTPRYLVIGTGKKITLECSQTMGHDKMYWYQQDPGMELHLIHYSYGVNSTEKGDLSSESTVSRIRTEHFPLTLESARPSHTSQYLCASSEPAGGYNEQFFGPGTRLTVL.

The chain links TRBV7-2 to TRBJ1-5; unclear D gene. The CDR3 runs 15 residues. From germline, CDR1 is SGHTA and CDR2 FQGNSA. V gave up 5 bases and J gave up 0 bases, with 11 bases separating them. CDR3: CASSERAHSNQPQHF. The CDR3 DNA follows: TGTGCCAGCAGCGAAAGGGCGCATAGCAATCAGCCCCAGCATTTT. The full variable domain, in which reference TRBV7-2 and TRBJ1-5 provide the parts outside the CDR3, is GAGVSQSPSNKVTEKGKDVELRCDPISGHTALYWYRQSLGQGLEFLIYFQGNSAPDKSGLPSDRFSAERTGGSVSTLTIQRTQQEDSAVYLCASSERAHSNQPQHFGDGTRLSIL.

There are a few counts of this clonotype. The chain joins TRBV20-1 to TRBJ2-1; D remains ambiguous. Germline CDR1 is DFQATT and CDR2 is SNEGSKA (reference sequence). V was clipped by 4 bases and J by 3 bases, with 4 bases between them. The CDR3 spans 11 residues. The CDR3 loop is CSATDYNEQFF. CDR3 coding DNA: TGCAGTGCTACCGACTACAATGAGCAGTTCTTC.

A few counts support this clonotype. CDR3 sequence (DNA): TGTGCCAGCAGCTTAGCGATAGCGGGGGCCTACGAGCAGTACTTC. This codes for CASSLAIAGAYEQYF. The chain is built from TRBV7-2 and TRBJ2-7; TRBD2 matches at 9 bases. The CDR3 runs 15 residues. CDR1 and CDR2 from the germline V gene are SGHTA and FQGNSA. V gave up 0 bases and J gave up 2 bases; unmatched junction bases: 2.

The chain employs TRBV9 and TRBJ2-4, with 7 bases lining up with TRBD1. The CDR3 has 14 residues. The ends lost 0 bases at V and 6 bases at J; junction bases unmatched: 3. Per germline, CDR1 SGDLS and CDR2 YYNGEE. CDR3 nucleotide sequence: TGTGCCAGCAGCGTAGAAGGGGGCGGAAACATTCAGTACTTC. It codes for CASSVEGGGNIQYF.

The chain recombines TRBV29-1 with TRBJ1-1; 8 nucleotides align to TRBD1. The V segment lost 2 bases and the J segment 6 bases; nucleotides outside the gene matches: 11. CDR3 length: 15 amino acids. The V gene's germline CDR1 is SQVTM and CDR2 ANQGSEA. The DNA of the CDR3 is TGCAGCGTTGAAATCAGGGGGCGAGGCCGGTCTGAAGCTTTCTTT. It translates to CSVEIRGRGRSEAFF.

At least ten counts were recorded for this clonotype. The chain has TRBV2 and TRBJ1-1; D uncertain. Germline V gene lookup returns CDR1 SNHLY and CDR2 FYNNEI. Trimming pared 7 bases from V and 1 base from J, leaving 10 bases between. The CDR3 is 13 amino acids. CDR3 nucleotides: TGTGCCAGCAACCTCGAGGAGAACACTGAAGCTTTCTTT. This encodes CASNLEENTEAFF.

This clonotype turned up a few times. The V gene is TRBV29-1, the J gene TRBJ2-1; 10 bases fit TRBD2. Germline values: CDR1 SQVTM, CDR2 ANQGSEA. This CDR3 region has 12 residues. V was pared by 7 bases and J by 10 bases, with 7 bases of the junction left unmatched. This CDR3 reads CSGSGRVIEQFF. The CDR3 region has the DNA TGCAGCGGGAGCGGGAGGGTGATCGAGCAGTTCTTC.

This clonotype turned up a few times. The CDR3 DNA follows: TGCAGCGTTGGGGGACTAGCGGGAGTTGACGGGGAGCTGTTTTTT. This translates into CSVGGLAGVDGELFF. This chain joins TRBV29-1 and TRBJ2-2; 14 bases line up with TRBD2. The CDR3 has 15 amino acids. With 4 bases clipped from V and 7 bases from J, the junction kept 5 bases outside the gene matches. Germline CDR1 is SQVTM and CDR2 is ANQGSEA.

Only a few counts were recorded for this clonotype. J is TRBJ2-1 and V is TRBV10-3; no clear D. CDR1 is ENHRY and CDR2 is SYGVKD in the germline V gene. There are 15 residues in the CDR3. Trimming cost V 0 bases and J 3 bases, with 9 bases left between them. The chain's CDR3 is CAISESDSYYNEQFF. CDR3 coding DNA: TGTGCCATCAGTGAGTCTGATTCCTACTACAATGAGCAGTTCTTC.

This rearrangement joins TRBV11-2 to TRBJ2-7; D ambiguous. CDR1 and CDR2 from the germline V gene are SGHAT and FQNNGV. The CDR3 runs to 14 residues. V was trimmed by 3 bases and J by 4 bases, leaving 13 bases between them. Written as DNA, the CDR3 is TGTGCCAGCAGCTTGATGGGTCCGGAATACGAGCAGTACTTC. Amino acids: CASSLMGPEYEQYF. Full variable domain (remainder filled in from reference TRBV11-2 and TRBJ2-7): EAGVAQSPRYKIIEKRQSVAFWCNPISGHATLYWYQQILGQGPKLLIQFQNNGVVDDSQLPKDRFSAERLKGVDSTLKIQPAKLEDSAVYLCASSLMGPEYEQYFGPGTRLTVT.

This chain connects TRBV12-3 or TRBV12-4 to TRBJ2-3; D remains ambiguous. The V gene lost 7 bases and the J gene lost 2 bases, with 7 bases spanning the gap. The CDR3 is 12 residues long. The CDR3 is CASTSTTDTQYF. As DNA, the CDR3 is TGTGCCAGCACCTCGACCACAGATACGCAGTATTTT.

The chain is built from TRBV3-1 and TRBJ2-1, with D possibly matching TRBD2 (6 bases). The CDR3 consists of 18 residues. V was shortened by 4 bases and J by 5 bases, with 24 bases between the two germline ends. Germline loops: CDR1 LGHDT, CDR2 YNNKEL (reference sequence). CDR3 loop: CASSLRPGLPTSNNEQFF. CDR3 coding DNA: TGTGCCAGCAGCCTCCGCCCGGGACTTCCAACCTCAAACAATGAGCAGTTCTTC.

This chain joins TRBV3-1 and TRBJ1-2; D is undetermined. CDR1 is LGHDT, CDR2 YNNKEL, per germline (reference sequence). The CDR3 is 14 amino acids. With 4 bases removed from V and 8 bases from J, the gap between germline ends came to 17 bases. Written as DNA, the CDR3 is TGTGCCAGCAGCCCAAAAGCAGAGAGTATCGGCTACACCTTC. This codes for CASSPKAESIGYTF.

V is TRBV20-1 and J is TRBJ2-1; D is uncertain. Per germline, CDR1 DFQATT and CDR2 SNEGSKA (reference sequence). V lost 8 bases to trimming and J lost 6 bases, with 8 bases between them. The length of the CDR3 is 10 residues. The DNA of the CDR3 is TGCAGTTTCGGGTTCAATGAGCAGTTCTTC. As protein: CSFGFNEQFF.

This clonotype has more than one count but fewer than ten. This chain connects TRBV5-4 to TRBJ2-5; TRBD2 agrees at 7 bases. Trimming took 7 bases from V and 1 from J; bases not matched to a gene: 4. The CDR3 is made up of 13 amino acids. Germline CDR1 is SGHNT and CDR2 is YYREEE (reference sequence). CDR3 protein: CASAREIQETQYF. As DNA, the CDR3 is TGTGCCAGCGCGCGGGAGATCCAAGAGACCCAGTACTTC.

The gene calls are TRBV6-1 and TRBJ2-7, with 9 bases fitting TRBD1. The CDR3 has 14 residues. The germline V gene encodes CDR1 MNHNS and CDR2 SASEGT. V shed 10 bases, J shed 5 bases, and the junction held 12 bases outside the gene matches. The CDR3 protein is CATISGTGRHEQYV. CDR3 sequence (DNA): TGTGCCACAATATCCGGGACAGGGCGCCACGAGCAGTACGTC.

The chain uses TRBV20-1 and TRBJ2-7; D uncertain. V was pared by 2 bases and J by 3 bases, with 5 bases between. CDR3 size: 11 residues. CDR1 and CDR2 (germline): DFQATT, SNEGSKA (reference sequence). In nucleotides, the CDR3 is TGCAGTGCTAGACAGAACTACGAGCAGTACTTC. Translated, it gives CSARQNYEQYF.

V and J are TRBV12-3 or TRBV12-4 and TRBJ2-2, with TRBD1 as a possible D gene (6 bases). V lost 7 bases and J 0 bases, leaving 15 bases between the germline ends. The CDR3 has 16 amino acids. CDR3 coding DNA: TGTGCCAGCACCTGGCTGACAGGAGCGAACACCGGGGAGCTGTTTTTT. It codes for CASTWLTGANTGELFF.

The table lists this clonotype with a few counts. This chain links TRBV20-1 with TRBJ1-2, with a possible D match to TRBD1 (6 bases). Trimming removed 0 bases from V and 6 bases from J, with 11 bases in between. The CDR3 is 13 residues long. The germline gives CDR1 DFQATT, CDR2 SNEGSKA (reference sequence). CDR3 protein: CSARDTGRDGYTF. In DNA form, the CDR3 reads TGCAGTGCTAGAGATACAGGGAGGGATGGCTACACCTTC.

This clonotype was picked up a small number of times. The V call is TRBV20-1, the J call TRBJ2-3, with D possibly TRBD2 on 6 matching bases. V was trimmed by 5 bases and J by 0 bases, leaving 15 bases between them. Germline V lookup: CDR1 DFQATT, CDR2 SNEGSKA (reference sequence). The CDR3 extends over 15 amino acids. CDR3 in amino acids: CSALVAELSTDTQYF. The CDR3 bases are TGCAGTGCTTTAGTAGCGGAACTGAGCACAGATACGCAGTATTTT.

This clonotype turned up a few times. In DNA, the CDR3 is TGCAGTGCTAGAGATGTTTCCCCTGGAAACACCATATATTTT. Protein product: CSARDVSPGNTIYF. The chain is built from TRBV20-1 and TRBJ1-3; no definite D call. The CDR3 has 14 residues. The ends were cut back, 0 bases at V and 2 bases at J, with 8 bases in the middle. From germline, CDR1 is DFQATT and CDR2 SNEGSKA (reference sequence).